The sequence of this T cell receptor (beta chain) was determined in a study of CD8 T cells in Susac syndrome (dated by TCRdb to the late 2010s). At the level of the whole study: The study used repertoire sequencing to test whether antigen drove CD8+ T cell activation and differentiation in Susac syndrome.

RNA was extracted with the RNeasy kit and about 0.5 to 1 ug was reverse transcribed using random hexamers. TCR beta CDR3 regions were amplified with the immunoSEQ multiplex PCR assay covering 54 Vbeta and 13 Jbeta segments. PCR amplification bias was corrected by using a synthetic template baseline for primer optimization and computational correction. As for the original processing: Only productive sequences were kept, with reads annotated to V, D and J genes according to IMGT and analyzed in immunoSEQ Analyzer. Clonality was computed as one minus Shannon entropy normalized by log2 of the number of productive unique sequences. For each patient and control, public and private clones were evaluated among the 100 most prevalent clones. Susac-specific clones were defined as absent from healthy and MS cohorts, about 1,100 published viral clones and other ImmuneACCESS disease sequences. TCRdb ran its own pipeline on the public reads, namely fastp trimming at Q25 and MiXCR clone calling, and kept in-frame beta chains. For every CDR3 protein sequence, its rows merge into one entry that carries the most common genes and DNA. The V and J calls here are based on TCRdb, not the publication. Present in this sample are 150,000 to 200,000 distinct CDR3 sequences, roughly 95% of which were seen just once. The ten largest clones take up more than 0.11% of the sample.

Worth noting for this clonotype: Its binding antigen is unknown. The record has no base qualities; no much larger clone is one base away.

Broad study findings and their caveats: The study acknowledged that relatively few individuals were included in the TCR sequencing and HLA analysis.

Peripheral blood CD8+ and CD4+ T cells from healthy donors, Susac syndrome patients and multiple sclerosis patients were profiled by high-throughput TCR beta sequencing. The healthy donors served as controls matched for age and sex. Bulk CD8+ and CD4+ T cells were purified by magnetic negative isolation, while CD8+ TEMRA cells were enriched using FACS. Blood was drawn into EDTA tubes, processed within 24 hours, and PBMCs were isolated by density gradient centrifugation. PBMCs destined for TCR sequencing were cryopreserved in liquid nitrogen and later thawed in a 37 °C water bath. The sorted or isolated CD4+, CD8+ and CD8+ TEMRA cells reached a purity of at least 90%. The clonotype comes from a human donor in good health. The source material was CD4+ T cells from PBMCs.

The DNA is as follows: TGTGCCAGCAGCCAACGCCCGCCCGGCCTCTTCGATCAGCCCCAGCATTTT. This sequence encodes CASSQRPPGLFDQPQHF. The chain is assembled from TRBV6-1 and TRBJ1-5; the D gene remains uncertain. V lost 6 bases and J lost 5 bases; the stretch between them is 23 bases long. Its CDR3 holds 17 amino acids, cysteine through phenylalanine. The DNA shown is the 51-base CDR3, in frame from base 1. Looking up the germline V gene yields CDR1 MNHNS and CDR2 SASEGT.